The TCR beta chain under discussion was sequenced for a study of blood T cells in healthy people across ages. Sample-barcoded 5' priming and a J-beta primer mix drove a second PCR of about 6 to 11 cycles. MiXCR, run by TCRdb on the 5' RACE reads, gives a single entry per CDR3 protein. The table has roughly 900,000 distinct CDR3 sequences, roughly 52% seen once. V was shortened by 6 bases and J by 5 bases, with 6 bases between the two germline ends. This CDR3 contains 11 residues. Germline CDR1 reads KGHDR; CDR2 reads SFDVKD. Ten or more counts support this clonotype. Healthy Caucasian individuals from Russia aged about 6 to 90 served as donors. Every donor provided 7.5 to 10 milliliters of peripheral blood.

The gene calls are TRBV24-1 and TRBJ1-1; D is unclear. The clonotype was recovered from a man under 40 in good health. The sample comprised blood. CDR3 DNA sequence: TGTGCCACCAGTCGAGGGACTGAAGCTTTCTTT. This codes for CATSRGTEAFF.